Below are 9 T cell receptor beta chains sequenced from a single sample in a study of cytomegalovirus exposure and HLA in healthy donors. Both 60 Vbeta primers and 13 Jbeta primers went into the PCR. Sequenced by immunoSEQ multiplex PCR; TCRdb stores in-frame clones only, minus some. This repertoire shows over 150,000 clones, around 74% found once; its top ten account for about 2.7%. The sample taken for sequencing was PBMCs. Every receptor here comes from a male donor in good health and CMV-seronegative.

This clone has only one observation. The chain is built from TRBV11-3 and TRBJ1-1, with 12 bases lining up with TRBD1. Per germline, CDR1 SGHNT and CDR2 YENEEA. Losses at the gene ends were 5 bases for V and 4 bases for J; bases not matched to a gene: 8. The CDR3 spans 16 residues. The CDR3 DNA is TGTGCCAGCAGCCCCGGGACAGGGGGCGCCGGCACTGAAGCTTTCTTT. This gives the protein CASSPGTGGAGTEAFF.

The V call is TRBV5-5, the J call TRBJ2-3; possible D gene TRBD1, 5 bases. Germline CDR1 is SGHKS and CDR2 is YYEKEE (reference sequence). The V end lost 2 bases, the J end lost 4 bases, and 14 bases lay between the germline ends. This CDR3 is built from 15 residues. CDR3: CASSLKGFLADTQYF. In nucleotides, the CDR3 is TGTGCCAGCAGCTTAAAGGGGTTCTTGGCAGATACGCAGTATTTT.

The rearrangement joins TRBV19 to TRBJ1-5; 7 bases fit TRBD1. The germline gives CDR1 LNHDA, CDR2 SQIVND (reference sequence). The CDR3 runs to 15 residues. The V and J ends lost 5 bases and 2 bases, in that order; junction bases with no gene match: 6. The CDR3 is CASSPTGLGNQPQHF. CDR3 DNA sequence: TGTGCCAGTAGTCCGACAGGGTTAGGCAATCAGCCCCAGCATTTT.

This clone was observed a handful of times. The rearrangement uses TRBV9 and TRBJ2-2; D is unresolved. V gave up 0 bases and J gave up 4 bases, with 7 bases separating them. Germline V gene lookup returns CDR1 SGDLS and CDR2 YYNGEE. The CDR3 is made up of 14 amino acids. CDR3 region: CASSVEEFTGELFF. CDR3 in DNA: TGTGCCAGCAGCGTAGAGGAGTTCACCGGGGAGCTGTTTTTT.

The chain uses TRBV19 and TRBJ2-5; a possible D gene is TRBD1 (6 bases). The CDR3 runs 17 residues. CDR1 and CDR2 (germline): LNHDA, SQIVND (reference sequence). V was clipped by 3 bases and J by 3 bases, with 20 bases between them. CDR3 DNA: TGTGCCAGTAGTATGACTCGACGACAGGACGGGGAAGAGACCCAGTACTTC. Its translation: CASSMTRRQDGEETQYF. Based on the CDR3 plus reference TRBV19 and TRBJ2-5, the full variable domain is DGGITQSPKYLFRKEGQNVTLSCEQNLNHDAMYWYRQDPGQGLRLIYYSQIVNDFQKGDIAEGYSVSREKKESFPLTVTSAQKNPTAFYLCASSMTRRQDGEETQYFGPGTRLLVL.

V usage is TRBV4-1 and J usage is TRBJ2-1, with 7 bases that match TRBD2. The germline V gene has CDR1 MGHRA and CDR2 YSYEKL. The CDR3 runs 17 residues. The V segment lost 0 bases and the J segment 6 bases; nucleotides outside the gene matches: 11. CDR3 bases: TGCGCCAGCAGCCAAGATCGGGCGGGAGTCTGGTCCAATGAGCAGTTCTTC. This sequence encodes CASSQDRAGVWSNEQFF.

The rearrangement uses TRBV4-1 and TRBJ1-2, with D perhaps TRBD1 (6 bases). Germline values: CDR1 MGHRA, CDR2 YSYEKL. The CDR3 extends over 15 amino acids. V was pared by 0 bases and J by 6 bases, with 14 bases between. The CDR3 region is CASSQDRPGVDGYTF. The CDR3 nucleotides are TGCGCCAGCAGCCAAGATCGGCCAGGGGTGGATGGCTACACCTTC.

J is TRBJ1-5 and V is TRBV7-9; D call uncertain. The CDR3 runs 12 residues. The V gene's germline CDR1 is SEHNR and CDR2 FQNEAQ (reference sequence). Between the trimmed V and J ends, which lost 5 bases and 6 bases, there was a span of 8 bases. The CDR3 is CASSNRVQPQHF. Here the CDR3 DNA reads TGTGCCAGCAGCAACAGAGTTCAGCCCCAGCATTTT.

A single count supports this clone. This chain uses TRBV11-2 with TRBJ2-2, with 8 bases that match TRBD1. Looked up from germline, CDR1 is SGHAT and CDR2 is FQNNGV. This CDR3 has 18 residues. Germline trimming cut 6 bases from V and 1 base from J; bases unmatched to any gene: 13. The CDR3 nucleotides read TGTGCCAGCAGTAGGGGACAGGTGATCCTAGGGAACACCGGGGAGCTGTTTTTT. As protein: CASSRGQVILGNTGELFF.